The 7 T cell receptor beta chains given below trace back to one sample, sequenced in a study of post-analysis software for immune sequencing data. Study outcomes and limitations: Among roughly 5 TRBV segments more frequent in patients than controls were TRBV5-6, TRBV5-1 and TRBV20-1.

Their specific antigens are unknown. Incorporated into the TCR beta cDNA libraries were unique molecular identifiers, which served to reduce PCR and sequencing biases. MiXCR, applied by TCRdb to the PCR reads, yields one record per CDR3 protein. The sample carries approximately 630,000 distinct CDR3 sequences, 59% recorded once. Material: blood. The receptors come from a girl aged 2-15 years with multiple sclerosis.

This sequence joins TRBV5-5 and TRBJ2-1; the match to TRBD2 covers 8 bases. V shed 1 base, J shed 4 bases, and the junction held 16 bases outside the gene matches. The germline V gene has CDR1 SGHKS and CDR2 YYEKEE (reference sequence). The CDR3 is made up of 19 amino acids. CDR3 in DNA: TGTGCCAGCAGCTTGCTTGGGGGCGGGGGGCACATGCTTTACAATGAGCAGTTCTTC. Translation: CASSLLGGGGHMLYNEQFF.

For this clonotype: Since no conserved phenylalanine or tryptophan closes the CDR3, a read error is the likely cause. CDR3 amino acids: CASSLEQGFYYGYTV. CDR3 bases: TGTGCCAGCAGCTTGGAACAGGGTTTCTACTATGGCTACACCGTC. This chain uses TRBV7-2 with TRBJ1-2; possibly TRBD1 for D (6 bases). The germline gives CDR1 SGHTA, CDR2 FQGNSA. The CDR3 is 15 amino acids. The V end was cut by 3 bases, the J end by 3 bases, with 14 bases between.

This clonotype was detected only a few times. The chain links TRBV5-5 to TRBJ1-5; TRBD1 matches at 8 bases. J was trimmed by 5 bases and V by 1 base; bases with no gene match: 8. The germline V gene encodes CDR1 SGHKS and CDR2 YYEKEE (reference sequence). This CDR3 is 16 amino acids long. The CDR3 region has the DNA TGTGCCAGCAGCTTGACACAGGGGGATCGGTATCAGCCCCAGCATTTT. It is translated as CASSLTQGDRYQPQHF. Full variable domain (missing parts from reference TRBV5-5 and TRBJ1-5): DAGVTQSPTHLIKTRGQQVTLRCSPISGHKSVSWYQQVLGQGPQFIFQYYEKEERGRGNFPDRFSARQFPNYSSELNVNALLLGDSALYLCASSLTQGDRYQPQHFGDGTRLSIL.

There are a few counts of this clonotype. The chain links TRBV6-5 to TRBJ2-5; a possible D gene is TRBD2 (6 bases). The J call is doubtful: the DNA matches TRBJ2-7 better. The CDR3 covers 15 residues. Germline lookup yields CDR1 MNHEY and CDR2 SVGAGI. The CDR3 loop is CASSPGVASVGEQYF. The CDR3 DNA reads TGTGCCAGCAGCCCCGGAGTGGCTAGCGTAGGCGAGCAGTACTTC.

The table lists this clonotype with a few counts. The chain carries TRBV24-1 and TRBJ2-3; tentative D call: TRBD2 (6 bases). Germline values: CDR1 KGHDR, CDR2 SFDVKD. CDR3 size: 13 residues. The germline V and J ends were trimmed by 8 bases and 7 bases, with 15 bases remaining between them. Here the CDR3 reads CATKGGESNTQYF. The CDR3 DNA is TGTGCCACCAAGGGCGGGGAGTCAAATACGCAGTATTTT.

V is TRBV12-3 or TRBV12-4 and J is TRBJ2-4, with 9 nucleotides matching TRBD2. The length of the CDR3 is 13 residues. The ends lost 4 bases at V and 7 bases at J; junction bases unmatched: 2. The CDR3 nucleotides are TGTGCCAGCAGTTCCGGACTAGCGAACATTCAGTACTTC. This sequence encodes CASSSGLANIQYF.

The chain employs TRBV5-1 and TRBJ1-2; 10 bases agree with TRBD1. CDR1 is SGHRS, CDR2 YFSETQ, per germline. Losses at the gene ends were 4 bases for V and 7 bases for J; bases not matched to a gene: 7. The CDR3 spans 14 residues. The CDR3 nucleotides read TGCGCCAGCAGCAGGGACAGGGGATTTGCTGGCTACACCTTC. It codes for CASSRDRGFAGYTF. Complete variable domain (other parts from reference TRBV5-1 and TRBJ1-2): KAGVTQTPRYLIKTRGQQVTLSCSPISGHRSVSWYQQTPGQGLQFLFEYFSETQRNKGNFPGRFSGRQFSNSRSEMNVSTLELGDSALYLCASSRDRGFAGYTFGSGTRLTVV.